This passage covers 8 T cell receptor beta chains from one sample sequenced in a study of shared clonotypes between healthy human individuals. Sequencing used immunoSEQ multiplex PCR; TCRdb keeps in-frame clones, though not all of them. The profile shows about 960,000 clones, around 80% of them singletons. The sequenced material came from memory CD4+ T cells sorted from blood. Subset reported: CD45RA-negative fraction. The origin of the receptors is a man between 18 and 35 years old in good health.

The CDR3 here is CASSVSGRSNQPQHF. The CDR3 DNA is TGTGCCAGCAGTGTGTCGGGTAGGAGCAATCAGCCCCAGCATTTT. V usage is TRBV2 and J usage is TRBJ1-5; D not certain. Trimming pared 4 bases from V and 1 base from J, leaving 11 bases between. Looked up from germline, CDR1 is SNHLY and CDR2 is FYNNEI. CDR3 length equals 15 residues.

The V call is TRBV25-1, the J call TRBJ1-2; no reliable D call. The CDR3 has 13 amino acids. CDR1 is MGHDK, CDR2 SYGVNS, per germline. V dropped 5 bases and J dropped 7 bases, with 14 bases sitting between them. The CDR3 region has the DNA TGTGCCAGCAGTCTGGAAGGGAGAGGTGGCTACACCTTC. This gives the protein CASSLEGRGGYTF.

V and J are TRBV5-1 and TRBJ2-6; TRBD1 agrees at 7 bases. V trimming: 3 bases; J trimming: 2 bases; junction bases outside the gene matches: 2. Per germline, CDR1 SGHRS and CDR2 YFSETQ. This CDR3 is 15 amino acids long. The CDR3 DNA sequence: TGCGCCAGCAGCTGGGACAGTACTGGGGCCAACGTCCTGACTTTC. Encoded protein: CASSWDSTGANVLTF.

As for this clone: This CDR3 is also generated by other DNA sequences in the sample. V and J are TRBV6-6 and TRBJ1-2, with D perhaps TRBD1 (5 bases). This CDR3 comprises 12 residues. Trimming removed 5 bases at V and 2 bases at J, with 6 bases between. CDR1 and CDR2 from the germline V gene are MNHNY and SVGAGI (reference sequence). CDR3 DNA sequence: TGTGCCAGCAGTCCAGGGAACTATGGCTACACCTTC. Translating it yields CASSPGNYGYTF.

V and J are TRBV11-3 and TRBJ2-1; 8 bases line up with TRBD2. Germline loops: CDR1 SGHNT, CDR2 YENEEA. The CDR3 totals 16 residues. With 1 base clipped from V and 4 bases from J, the junction kept 6 bases outside the gene matches. CDR3 protein: CASSLGHGGVYNEQFF. The CDR3 bases are TGTGCCAGCAGCTTAGGTCACGGGGGGGTTTACAATGAGCAGTTCTTC. The full variable domain, in which reference TRBV11-3 and TRBJ2-1 provide the parts outside the CDR3, is EAGVVQSPRYKIIEKKQPVAFWCNPISGHNTLYWYLQNLGQGPELLIRYENEEAVDDSQLPKDRFSAERLKGVDSTLKIQPAELGDSAVYLCASSLGHGGVYNEQFFGPGTRLTVL.

The chain has TRBV5-4 and TRBJ2-5; TRBD1 or TRBD2 may be the D gene (5 bases each). This CDR3 has 15 residues. Germline V gene lookup returns CDR1 SGHNT and CDR2 YYREEE (reference sequence). V gave up 5 bases and J gave up 5 bases, with 19 bases separating them. CDR3 region: CASSPRPAREETQYF. The CDR3, as DNA: TGTGCCAGCAGTCCACGACCAGCCAGGGAGGAGACCCAGTACTTC.

A few counts support this clone. Other DNA sequences in the same sample also yield this CDR3. The V gene is TRBV5-1, the J gene TRBJ2-3, with TRBD2 identical over 10 bases. CDR3 length: 15 residues. CDR1 and CDR2 from the germline V gene are SGHRS and YFSETQ. V shed 5 bases and J 1 base; nucleotides not matched to a gene: 4. The CDR3 DNA sequence: TGCGCCAGCAGGGACGGGACTAGCGGCACAGATACGCAGTATTTT. This gives the protein CASRDGTSGTDTQYF.

The chain couples TRBV30 to TRBJ2-6; D is perhaps TRBD1 or TRBD2 (5 bases each). The CDR3 extends over 15 amino acids. Germline V gene data show CDR1 as GTSNPN and CDR2 as SVGIG (reference sequence). The V and J ends lost 0 bases and 2 bases respectively, with 8 bases between them. The CDR3 region has the DNA TGTGCCTGGAGTGTATTGGGACCTGGGGCCAACGTCCTGACTTTC. Its protein product is CAWSVLGPGANVLTF.